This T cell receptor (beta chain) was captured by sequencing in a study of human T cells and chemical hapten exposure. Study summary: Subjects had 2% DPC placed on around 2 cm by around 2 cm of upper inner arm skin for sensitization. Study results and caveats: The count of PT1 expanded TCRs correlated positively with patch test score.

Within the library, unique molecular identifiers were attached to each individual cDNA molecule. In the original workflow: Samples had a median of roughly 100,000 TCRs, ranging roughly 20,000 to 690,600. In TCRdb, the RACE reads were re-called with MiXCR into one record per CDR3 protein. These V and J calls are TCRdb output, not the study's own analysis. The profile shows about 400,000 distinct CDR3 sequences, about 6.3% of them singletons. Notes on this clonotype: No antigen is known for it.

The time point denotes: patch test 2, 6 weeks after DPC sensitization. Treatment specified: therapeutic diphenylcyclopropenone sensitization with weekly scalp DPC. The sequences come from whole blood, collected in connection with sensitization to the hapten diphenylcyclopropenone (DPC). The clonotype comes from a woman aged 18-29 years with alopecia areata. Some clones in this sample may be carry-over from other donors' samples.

CDR3 in DNA: TGTGCCAGCAGTTATAGGTTAGCCGATGAAAAACTGTTTTTT. It specifies CASSYRLADEKLFF. The rearrangement joins TRBV6-5 to TRBJ1-4, with unresolved D. Germline CDR1 reads MNHEY; CDR2 reads SVGAGI. There are 14 residues in the CDR3. With 3 bases removed from V and 6 bases from J, the gap between germline ends came to 11 bases.